This T cell receptor beta chain was captured by sequencing in a study of blood T cell repertoires in COVID-19. Across the whole study: T cells, B-cell-depleted T cells, or PBMCs provided the cDNA or gDNA that served as material.

The assay was immunoSEQ multiplex PCR, and TCRdb's table has in-frame clones only and misses some. The sample shows some 200,000 clones, 86% of them seen only once. V lost 5 bases to trimming and J lost 6 bases; unmatched junction nucleotides: 11. CDR3 length: 15 residues. Germline assignment: CDR1 SEHNR and CDR2 FQNEAQ (reference sequence). The receptor was isolated from a woman aged 70-85 years with acute or convalescent COVID-19. The sequenced material came from peripheral blood. V is TRBV7-9 and J is TRBJ2-3, with 7 bases identical to TRBD2. For the CDR3, the DNA is TGTGCCAGCAGCAAGCCCAGGACTAGTTCGGATACGCAGTATTTT. This encodes CASSKPRTSSDTQYF. The whole variable domain, filled in from reference TRBV7-9 and TRBJ2-3, reads DTGVSQNPRHKITKRGQNVTFRCDPISEHNRLYWYRQTLGQGPEFLTYFQNEAQLEKSRLLSDRFSAERPKGSFSTLEIQRTEQGDSAMYLCASSKPRTSSDTQYFGPGTRLTVL.